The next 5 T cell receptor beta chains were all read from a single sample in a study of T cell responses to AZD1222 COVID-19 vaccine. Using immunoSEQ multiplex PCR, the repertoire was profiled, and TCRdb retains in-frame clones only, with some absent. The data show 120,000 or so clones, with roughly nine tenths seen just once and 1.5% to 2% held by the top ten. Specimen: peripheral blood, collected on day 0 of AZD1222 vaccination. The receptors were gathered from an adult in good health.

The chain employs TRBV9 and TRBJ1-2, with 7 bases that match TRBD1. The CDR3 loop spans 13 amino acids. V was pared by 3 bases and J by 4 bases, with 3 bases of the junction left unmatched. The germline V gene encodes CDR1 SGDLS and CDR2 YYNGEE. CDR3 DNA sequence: TGTGCCAGCAGCGCACAGGGGATCTATGGCTACACCTTC. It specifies CASSAQGIYGYTF. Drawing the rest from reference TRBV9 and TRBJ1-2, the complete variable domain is DSGVTQTPKHLITATGQRVTLRCSPRSGDLSVYWYQQSLDQGLQFLIQYYNGEERAKGNILERFSAQQFPDLHSELNLSSLELGDSALYFCASSAQGIYGYTFGSGTRLTVV.

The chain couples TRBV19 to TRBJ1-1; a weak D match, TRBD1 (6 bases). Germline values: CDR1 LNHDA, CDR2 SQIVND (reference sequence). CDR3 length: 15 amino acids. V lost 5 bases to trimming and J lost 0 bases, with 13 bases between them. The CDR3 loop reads CASSVRQALNTEAFF. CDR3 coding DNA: TGTGCCAGTAGTGTCAGACAGGCCCTGAACACTGAAGCTTTCTTT.

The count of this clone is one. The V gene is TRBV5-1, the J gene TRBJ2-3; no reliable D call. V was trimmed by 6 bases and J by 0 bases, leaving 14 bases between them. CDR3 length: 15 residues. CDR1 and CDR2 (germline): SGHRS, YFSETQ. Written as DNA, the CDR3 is TGCGCCAGCAAGTCCGCTGGCTCCAGCACAGATACGCAGTATTTT. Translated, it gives CASKSAGSSTDTQYF.

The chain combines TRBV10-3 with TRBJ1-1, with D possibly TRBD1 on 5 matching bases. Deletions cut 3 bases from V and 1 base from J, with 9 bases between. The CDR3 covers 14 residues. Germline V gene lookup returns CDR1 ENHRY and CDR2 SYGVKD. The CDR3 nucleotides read TGTGCCATCAGTGACCAAACAGGGAACACTGAAGCTTTCTTT. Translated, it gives CAISDQTGNTEAFF.

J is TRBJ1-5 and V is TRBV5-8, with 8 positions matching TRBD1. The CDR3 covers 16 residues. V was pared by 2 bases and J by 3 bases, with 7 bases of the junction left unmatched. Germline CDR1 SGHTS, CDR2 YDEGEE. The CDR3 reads CASSFHRGADNQPQHF. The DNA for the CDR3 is TGTGCCAGCAGCTTCCACAGGGGGGCTGACAATCAGCCCCAGCATTTT.